This T cell receptor beta chain was observed in a study of T cell responses to AZD1222 COVID-19 vaccine. Measured with immunoSEQ multiplex PCR; TCRdb has only the in-frame clones, and not every one. The sample lists 95,000 to 150,000 clones; about nine tenths were seen once. The receptor's source is an adult who received the AZD1222 COVID-19 vaccine. The sample was peripheral blood, taken 28 days after the second AZD1222 dose.

CDR3 sequence reads: CASTRPPSGSQETQYF. The CDR3 coding sequence is TGTGCCAGCACCCGACCGCCTAGCGGGAGCCAAGAGACCCAGTACTTC. This chain joins TRBV7-2 and TRBJ2-5, with 10 bases lining up with TRBD2. This CDR3 is built from 16 residues. Trimming removed 7 bases from V and 1 base from J; junction bases left unmatched: 9. Germline CDR1 SGHTA, CDR2 FQGNSA. Together with reference TRBV7-2 and TRBJ2-5, the CDR3 gives the full variable domain: GAGVSQSPSNKVTEKGKDVELRCDPISGHTALYWYRQSLGQGLEFLIYFQGNSAPDKSGLPSDRFSAERTGGSVSTLTIQRTQQEDSAVYLCASTRPPSGSQETQYFGPGTRLLVL.